These 23 T cell receptor beta chains originate from one sample sequenced in a study of patients and donors after allogeneic stem cell transplantation. MiXCR was run by TCRdb on the RT-PCR reads, yielding one entry per CDR3 protein. The sample contains roughly 230,000 distinct CDR3 sequences, less than 15% of which appear only once. Sample: blood, either unsorted or a sorted T cell fraction (not recorded which). The receptor source for this set is a human donor who was either an allogeneic HSCT recipient or a stem cell or donor lymphocyte infusion donor (not recorded which). It is not recorded whose cells these are; they may come from a transplant donor.

This clonotype has more than one count but fewer than ten. The chain employs TRBV7-9 and TRBJ2-3, with 8 bases lining up with TRBD1. The ends lost 2 bases at V and 4 bases at J; junction bases unmatched: 8. This CDR3 contains 16 residues. Germline CDR1 and CDR2: SEHNR and FQNEAQ (reference sequence). CDR3 protein: CASSLTGTGWSDTQYF. DNA of the CDR3: TGTGCCAGCAGCTTAACCGGGACAGGATGGTCAGATACGCAGTATTTT.

This clonotype was counted ten times or more. The CDR3: CASSSEGGRTDTQYF. The CDR3 bases are TGCGCCAGCAGCTCGGAGGGGGGCCGCACAGATACGCAGTATTTT. The gene calls are TRBV5-1 and TRBJ2-3; D may be TRBD1 or TRBD2 (6 bases each). V gave up 3 bases and J gave up 1 base, with 12 bases separating them. The germline CDR1 and CDR2 sequences are SGHRS and YFSETQ. This CDR3 region has 15 residues.

This clonotype has a count of ten or more. The J gene is TRBJ1-2, the V gene TRBV12-3 or TRBV12-4; TRBD1 agrees at 9 bases. This CDR3 has 15 residues. The ends lost 1 base at V and 2 bases at J; junction bases unmatched: 2. The chain's CDR3 is CASSLDGQGNYGYTF. The CDR3 nucleotides are TGTGCCAGCAGTTTAGATGGACAGGGGAACTATGGCTACACCTTC.

This rearrangement joins TRBV5-1 to TRBJ1-2; D perhaps matches TRBD1 (6 bases). V was pared by 2 bases and J by 4 bases, with 12 bases between. CDR3 size: 14 residues. Germline V gene sequence: CDR1 SGHRS, CDR2 YFSETQ. The CDR3 reads CASSLPGQSYGYTF. CDR3 DNA: TGCGCCAGCAGCTTACCCGGACAGTCCTATGGCTACACCTTC.

This clonotype was seen many times. The rearrangement uses TRBV5-4 and TRBJ1-2; 8 bases are shared with TRBD1. Germline V lookup: CDR1 SGHNT, CDR2 YYREEE (reference sequence). The CDR3 is 15 residues long. V dropped 3 bases and J dropped 1; count of bases not matched to a gene: 5. CDR3 in DNA: TGTGCCAGCAGCTCGGGGACAGGCTTTAACTATGGCTACACCTTC. As protein: CASSSGTGFNYGYTF.

This clonotype was recorded at least ten times. The CDR3 bases are TGTGCCACCAGCCGGGACAGGGGTACCCACGAGCAGTACTTC. Protein product: CATSRDRGTHEQYF. The chain carries TRBV15 and TRBJ2-7; 10 nucleotides agree with TRBD1. The junction had 6 bases not matched to a gene; V was cut back by 5 bases and J by 5 bases. Germline values: CDR1 LNHNV, CDR2 YYDKDF (reference sequence). The CDR3 has 14 amino acids. Full variable domain (missing parts from reference TRBV15 and TRBJ2-7): DAMVIQNPRYQVTQFGKPVTLSCSQTLNHNVMYWYQQKSSQAPKLLFHYYDKDFNNEADTPDNFQSRRPNTSFCFLDIRSPGLGDTAMYLCATSRDRGTHEQYFGPGTRLTVT.

This chain links TRBV24-1 with TRBJ1-2; 8 bases match TRBD1. Per the germline V gene, CDR1 is KGHDR and CDR2 is SFDVKD. After removal of 5 bases from V and 0 bases from J, the junction contained 4 bases not matched to a gene. The CDR3 consists of 15 residues. The DNA of the CDR3 is TGTGCCACCAGTGTTTGGACAGGGTCTAACTATGGCTACACCTTC. It encodes CATSVWTGSNYGYTF.

The V call is TRBV9, the J call TRBJ2-1, with TRBD1 identical over 9 bases. Germline V CDR1 and CDR2: SGDLS, YYNGEE. V trimming: 3 bases; J trimming: 4 bases; junction bases outside the gene matches: 5. The CDR3 totals 15 residues. This CDR3 is CASSARDREYNEQFF. The CDR3, as DNA: TGTGCCAGCAGCGCCAGGGACAGGGAATACAATGAGCAGTTCTTC.

This rearrangement joins TRBV4-3 to TRBJ2-1; 8 bases align to TRBD2. The CDR3 sequence is 14 residues long. V lost 5 bases, J lost 10 bases, and 10 bases stayed unmatched. CDR1 is LGHNA and CDR2 is YSLEER in the germline V gene. The CDR3 sequence: CASSDPGGVGEQFF. CDR3 bases: TGCGCCAGCAGCGACCCCGGGGGGGTCGGGGAGCAGTTCTTC.

This clonotype was picked up a small number of times. The chain couples TRBV7-9 to TRBJ2-2; TRBD2 matches at 14 bases. The length of the CDR3 is 15 residues. Germline CDR1 is SEHNR and CDR2 is FQNEAQ (reference sequence). With V trimmed by 5 bases and J by 6 bases, 2 bases remained unmatched. This chain's CDR3 is CASSPTSGRAGELFF. CDR3 DNA: TGTGCCAGCAGCCCGACTAGCGGGAGGGCCGGGGAGCTGTTTTTT. Combining the CDR3 with reference TRBV7-9 and TRBJ2-2 gives the whole variable domain DTGVSQNPRHKITKRGQNVTFRCDPISEHNRLYWYRQTLGQGPEFLTYFQNEAQLEKSRLLSDRFSAERPKGSFSTLEIQRTEQGDSAMYLCASSPTSGRAGELFFGEGSRLTVL.

V gene TRBV11-2 combines with J gene TRBJ2-1, with D possibly TRBD2 on 6 matching bases. V was cut by 8 bases and J by 6 bases, with 11 bases left in between. Germline assignment: CDR1 SGHAT and CDR2 FQNNGV. The CDR3 is 12 residues long. The CDR3 DNA is TGTGCCAGCGGCCAGACTAGCAATGAGCAGTTCTTC. Its translation: CASGQTSNEQFF.

The chain recombines TRBV19 with TRBJ1-2; 7 bases match TRBD1. Germline values: CDR1 LNHDA, CDR2 SQIVND (reference sequence). Trimming took 5 bases from V and 0 from J; bases not matched to a gene: 3. The CDR3 covers 14 residues. CDR3 bases: TGTGCCAGTAGTGCGGGACAGTCTAACTATGGCTACACCTTC. It translates to CASSAGQSNYGYTF. Full variable domain (outside the CDR3, taken from reference TRBV19 and TRBJ1-2): DGGITQSPKYLFRKEGQNVTLSCEQNLNHDAMYWYRQDPGQGLRLIYYSQIVNDFQKGDIAEGYSVSREKKESFPLTVTSAQKNPTAFYLCASSAGQSNYGYTFGSGTRLTVV.

This clonotype has ten or more counts. This sequence joins TRBV20-1 and TRBJ1-4; maybe TRBD1 (5 bases). CDR3 length: 14 amino acids. V was shortened by 6 bases and J by 6 bases, with 17 bases between the two germline ends. Germline V gives CDR1 DFQATT, CDR2 SNEGSKA (reference sequence). CDR3: CSANTGRRHEKLFF. The CDR3 region has the DNA TGCAGTGCGAACACGGGACGGAGACATGAAAAACTGTTTTTT.

The genes are TRBV7-3 and TRBJ2-2; the D gene is possibly TRBD2 (6 bases). Germline V CDR1 and CDR2: SGHTA, FQGTGA. V lost 1 base to trimming and J lost 3 bases, with 12 bases between them. The CDR3 sequence is 16 residues long. For the CDR3, the DNA is TGTGCCAGCAGCTTAAGAGTTGCGGGGCACACCGGGGAGCTGTTTTTT. It codes for CASSLRVAGHTGELFF.

The sample holds a few counts of this clonotype. The chain employs TRBV4-3 and TRBJ2-7; TRBD1 agrees at 10 bases. Trimming at V came to 0 bases and at J to 4 bases, leaving 12 bases not matched to a gene. The CDR3 is 18 residues long. The germline CDR1 and CDR2 sequences are LGHNA and YSLEER. Here the CDR3 reads CASSQEGVVRGQGYEQYF. The CDR3 bases are TGCGCCAGCAGCCAAGAAGGGGTGGTTAGGGGACAGGGGTACGAGCAGTACTTC.

This clonotype occurred a few times. The chain employs TRBV3-1 and TRBJ2-7; TRBD1 matches at 9 bases. Per the germline V gene, CDR1 is LGHDT and CDR2 is YNNKEL (reference sequence). This CDR3 comprises 15 residues. J gave up 6 bases and V 5 bases, and 11 bases lay outside the gene matches. CDR3 region: CASSRSLGQGPEQYF. CDR3 nucleotide sequence: TGTGCCAGCAGCAGATCTCTGGGACAGGGACCCGAGCAGTACTTC.

This clonotype came up many times. The gene calls are TRBV12-3 or TRBV12-4 and TRBJ2-3; 9 positions agree with TRBD1. J was trimmed by 5 bases and V by 5 bases; bases with no gene match: 11. The CDR3 consists of 16 residues. Written as DNA, the CDR3 is TGTGCCAGCAGTCCCGGACAGGGGTCCTCGGGAGATACGCAGTATTTT. Protein product: CASSPGQGSSGDTQYF.

This chain uses TRBV18 with TRBJ2-5; weak D call: TRBD1 (6 bases). Germline CDR1 is KGHSH and CDR2 is LQKENI. This CDR3 region has 15 residues. Trimming stripped 2 bases from V and 5 bases from J, with 15 bases between. The CDR3 DNA follows: TGTGCCAGCTCACCATGGGACATGAATCAGGAGACCCAGTACTTC. Translating gives CASSPWDMNQETQYF. The variable domain in full, with the rest retrieved from reference TRBV18 and TRBJ2-5, is NAGVMQNPRHLVRRRGQEARLRCSPMKGHSHVYWYRQLPEEGLKFMVYLQKENIIDESGMPKERFSAEFPKEGPSILRIQQVVRGDSAAYFCASSPWDMNQETQYFGPGTRLLVL.

This clonotype was counted a few times. J is TRBJ1-5 and V is TRBV2; possible D gene TRBD1, 5 bases. Trimming left V 7 bases short and J 3 bases short, with 28 bases between. The CDR3 has 19 amino acids. Germline lookup yields CDR1 SNHLY and CDR2 FYNNEI. The CDR3 loop is CASTFQVTRQGGFNQPQHF. CDR3 DNA: TGTGCCAGCACTTTTCAAGTGACACGGCAGGGCGGCTTCAATCAGCCCCAGCATTTT.

V is TRBV4-3 and J is TRBJ1-2, with D tentatively TRBD1 (5 bases). Trimming stripped 5 bases from V and 0 bases from J, with 16 bases between. The V gene's germline CDR1 is LGHNA and CDR2 YSLEER. The CDR3 is 16 amino acids. The CDR3 loop is CASSFGDLGANYGYTF. The CDR3 DNA follows: TGCGCCAGCAGCTTCGGGGACCTTGGGGCTAACTATGGCTACACCTTC.

This clonotype was seen only a few times. V gene TRBV30 combines with J gene TRBJ1-4; D unclear. The V end lost 5 bases, the J end lost 5 bases, and 18 bases lay between the germline ends. The V gene's germline CDR1 is GTSNPN and CDR2 SVGIG (reference sequence). The CDR3 is 15 amino acids. The CDR3 nucleotides are TGTGCCTGGGGCGCTGACGGGGTTAGAAATGAAAAACTGTTTTTT. Translated: CAWGADGVRNEKLFF.

Note on this clonotype: This may stem from a read error, because a much larger clone lies one nucleotide away. The V and J genes are TRBV5-1 and TRBJ2-1, with 7 positions matching TRBD1. The length of the CDR3 is 19 residues. J was trimmed by 4 bases and V by 1 base; bases with no gene match: 17. Germline V gene lookup returns CDR1 SGHRS and CDR2 YFSETQ. The CDR3 region is CASSLQDRLQVSAYNEQFF. The CDR3 DNA sequence: TGCGCCAGCAGCTTGCAGGACAGGTTGCAAGTATCGGCTTACAATGAGCAGTTCTTC.

This clonotype was seen a few times. The DNA of the CDR3 is TGCGCCAGCAGCACGGGACAGTGGTCCTCCTACGAGCAGTACTTC. Protein product: CASSTGQWSSYEQYF. The chain uses TRBV5-1 and TRBJ2-7; 7 bases are a match to TRBD1. Germline V gives CDR1 SGHRS, CDR2 YFSETQ. The CDR3 is 15 amino acids. Trimming took 4 bases from V and 0 from J; bases not matched to a gene: 7.